The sequence of this T cell receptor beta chain was determined in a study of T cells after posttransplantation cyclophosphamide. Study findings and constraints: Tissue-infiltrating T cells from skin or gut overlapped little with blood T cells. TRB clonality was highly associated with recipient CMV seropositivity and reactivation. Later post-transplant blood repertoires were often dominated by donor CD8+ memory clones.

The repertoire was sequenced with immunoSEQ multiplex PCR; TCRdb's copy has only in-frame clones and lacks some. Among 7,000 to 10,000 clones, 85% were seen once, and the ten largest hold roughly 24%. Trimming left V 5 bases short and J 5 bases short, with 12 bases between. Germline V gene data show CDR1 as SGHTA and CDR2 as FQGNSA. The CDR3 has 14 amino acids. Treatment was busulfan-fludarabine conditioning, a marrow graft, and cyclophosphamide on days +3 and +4. As for this clone: No antigen is known for it.

This sequence was found in a female patient aged 35 to 55 who received an allogeneic stem cell transplant from an unrelated donor, was CMV-positive, and had no GVHD. The T cells may partly be graft donor cells. The sample consisted of PBMCs, taken after allogeneic stem cell transplant with posttransplant cyclophosphamide. This chain connects TRBV7-2 to TRBJ2-2; perhaps TRBD2 as D (5 bases). The CDR3 nucleotides are TGTGCCAGCAGCCCCGACTACCATACCGGGGAGCTGTTTTTT. Amino acid sequence: CASSPDYHTGELFF. The full variable domain, its missing parts supplied by reference TRBV7-2 and TRBJ2-2, is GAGVSQSPSNKVTEKGKDVELRCDPISGHTALYWYRQSLGQGLEFLIYFQGNSAPDKSGLPSDRFSAERTGGSVSTLTIQRTQQEDSAVYLCASSPDYHTGELFFGEGSRLTVL.